This T cell receptor beta chain stems from a study of OX40 agonist ivuxolimab in advanced cancers. Sequencing used immunoSEQ multiplex PCR; TCRdb keeps in-frame clones, though not all of them. The sample holds about 70,000 clones, roughly 89% seen once. This clone came up once. Germline V gene data show CDR1 as LNHDA and CDR2 as SQIVND (reference sequence). This CDR3 contains 15 residues. V was clipped by 6 bases and J by 7 bases; unmatched bases: 9. The TCR comes from an adult with an advanced solid tumor such as melanoma, head and neck, liver or kidney cancer. V usage is TRBV19 and J usage is TRBJ1-5, with 10 bases identical to TRBD1. This specimen consisted of CD4+ or CD8+ T cells sorted from blood, obtained in a trial of the OX40 agonist ivuxolimab. In nucleotides, the CDR3 is TGTGCCAGTAGCCTGGACAGGGGGGTTGAACAGCCCCAGCATTTT. Its translation is CASSLDRGVEQPQHF.